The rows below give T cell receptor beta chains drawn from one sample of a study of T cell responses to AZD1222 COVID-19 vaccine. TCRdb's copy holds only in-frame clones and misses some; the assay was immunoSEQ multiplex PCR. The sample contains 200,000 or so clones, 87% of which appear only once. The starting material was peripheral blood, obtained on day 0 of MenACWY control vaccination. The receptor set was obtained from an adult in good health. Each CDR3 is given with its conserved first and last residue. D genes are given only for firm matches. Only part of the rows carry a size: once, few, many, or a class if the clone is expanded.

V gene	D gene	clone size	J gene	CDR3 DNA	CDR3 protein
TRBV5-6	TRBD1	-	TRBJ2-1	TGTGCCAGCAGCCGGGACAGGGGTGAGCAGTTCTTC	CASSRDRGEQFF
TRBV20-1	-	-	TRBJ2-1	TGCAGTCCCATCGCAGGCAATGAGCAGTTCTTC	CSPIAGNEQFF
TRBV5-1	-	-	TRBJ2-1	TGCGCCAGCAATATAGGACGTAACAATGAGCAGTTCTTC	CASNIGRNNEQFF
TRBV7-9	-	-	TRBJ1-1	TGTGCCAGCAGCTTAGCATTCGGCAGGGACACCACTGAAGCTTTCTTT	CASSLAFGRDTTEAFF
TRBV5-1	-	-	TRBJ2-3	TGCGCCAGCAGCTTGGGACCATCTAGCACAGATACGCAGTATTTT	CASSLGPSSTDTQYF
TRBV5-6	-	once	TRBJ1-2	TGTGCCAGCAGCTTTGGGGGCGGCTACACCTTC	CASSFGGGYTF
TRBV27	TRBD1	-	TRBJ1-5	TGTGCCAGCAGTGACGGGACAGGGGGCTTCCAGCCCCAGCATTTT	CASSDGTGGFQPQHF
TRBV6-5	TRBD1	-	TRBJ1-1	TGTGCCAGCAGGATAGACAGGGGGAACACTGAAGCTTTCTTT	CASRIDRGNTEAFF
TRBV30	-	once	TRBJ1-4	TGTGCCTGGAGTATCGGTGCAGGGCCGTATGAAAAACTGTTTTTT	CAWSIGAGPYEKLFF
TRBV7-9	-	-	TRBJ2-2	TGTGCCAGCATCCCGGGGGCTATGTATGACACCGGGGAGCTGTTTTTT	CASIPGAMYDTGELFF
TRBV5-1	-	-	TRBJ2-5	TGCGCCAGCACCCCCGGCCCCCAAGAGACCCAGTACTTC	CASTPGPQETQYF
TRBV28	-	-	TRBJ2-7	TGTGCCAGCGGCCACTCCCAGGGGCAGTACTTC	CASGHSQGQYF
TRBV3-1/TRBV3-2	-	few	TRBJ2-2	TGTGCCAGCAGCCAAGGGGTCGCCGCGAACACCGGGGAGCTGTTTTTT	CASSQGVAANTGELFF
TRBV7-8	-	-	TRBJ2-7	TGTGCCAGCAGCTTAGGCGATACCTACGAGCAGTACTTC	CASSLGDTYEQYF
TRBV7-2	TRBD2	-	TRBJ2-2	TGTGCCAGCAGCTTAGATTTGGCGGGGGGGCCATTCGGGGAGCTGTTTTTT	CASSLDLAGGPFGELFF
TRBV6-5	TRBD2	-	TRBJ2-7	TGTGCCAGCAGTACTAGCGGGAGGGCCTCTTACGAGCAGTACTTC	CASSTSGRASYEQYF
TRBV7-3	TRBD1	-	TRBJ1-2	TGTGCCAGCAGCTCCTCCGGGACAGGGCCCTATGGCTACACCTTC	CASSSSGTGPYGYTF
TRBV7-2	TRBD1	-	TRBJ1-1	TGTGCCAGCAGCTTAATTACAGGGGGCGCGGAGGAAGCTTTCTTT	CASSLITGGAEEAFF
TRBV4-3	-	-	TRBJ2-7	TGCGCCAGCAGCCCAGGGACATTCGCGGGGGAGCAGTACTTC	CASSPGTFAGEQYF
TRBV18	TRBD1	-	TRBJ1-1	TGTGCCAGCCAGACAGGGGTGAACACTGAAGCTTTCTTT	CASQTGVNTEAFF
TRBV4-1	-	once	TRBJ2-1	TGCGCCAGCAGAAAACCCGGGACGGTAGATGAGCAGTTCTTC	CASRKPGTVDEQFF
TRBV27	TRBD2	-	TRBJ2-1	TGTGCCAGCAGTTTTGGGGGGGGACTAGGGCCCAATGAGCAGTTCTTC	CASSFGGGLGPNEQFF
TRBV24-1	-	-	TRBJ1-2	TGTGCCACCAGCGAGGGCAGGAACTATGGCTACACCTTC	CATSEGRNYGYTF
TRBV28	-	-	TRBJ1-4	TGTGCCAGCCAGGAATTGGGGTTTAGTAAGGAAAAACTGTTTTTT	CASQELGFSKEKLFF
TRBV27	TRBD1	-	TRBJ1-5	TGTGCCAGCAGTGTAACAGGGGAGCGCAATCAGCCCCAGCATTTT	CASSVTGERNQPQHF
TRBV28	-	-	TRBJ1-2	TGTGCCAGCAGTGCGGGGTCCTATGGCTACACCTTC	CASSAGSYGYTF
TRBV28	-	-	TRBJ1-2	TGTGCCAGCAGTTTTCAGGGTCTGTATGGCTACACCTTC	CASSFQGLYGYTF
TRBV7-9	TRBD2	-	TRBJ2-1	TGTGCCAGCAGACCAGCGGGAGGGCTTATCTTCTTC	CASRPAGGLIFF
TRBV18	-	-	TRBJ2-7	TGTGCCAGCTCACCCCCCTACGAGCAGTACTTC	CASSPPYEQYF
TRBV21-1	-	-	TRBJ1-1	TGTGCCAGCAGCAAAGGCCAGGACAGGGAGAACACTGAAGCTTTCTTT	CASSKGQDRENTEAFF
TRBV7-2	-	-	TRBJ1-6	TGTGCCAGCAGCTTAGGACTCTATAATTCACCCCTCCACTTT	CASSLGLYNSPLHF
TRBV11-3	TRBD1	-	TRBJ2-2	TGTGCCAGCAGCCCTCGGACAGGGGGAATTACCGGGGAGCTGTTTTTT	CASSPRTGGITGELFF
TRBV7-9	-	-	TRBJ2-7	TGTGCCAGCAATAGTAGGGACGGGAAGCCCTACGAGCAGTACTTC	CASNSRDGKPYEQYF
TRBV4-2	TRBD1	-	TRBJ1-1	TGTGCCAGCAGCCAAACCTCCCGGGACAGTGAAGCTTTCTTT	CASSQTSRDSEAFF
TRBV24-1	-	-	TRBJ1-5	TGTGCCACCAGTCGGGGGTGGAATCAGCCCCAGCATTTT	CATSRGWNQPQHF